The present entry profiles one T cell receptor beta chain with its context. No antigen is known for it. The data stem from a study of siplizumab effects on memory and regulatory T cells. Findings of the study overall: Memory cells seemed less diverse than naive T cells, which also seemed major contributors to the alloresponse. Suppressive activity of Tregs proliferating in siplizumab cultures remained unconfirmed.

Germline loops: CDR1 SGHRS, CDR2 YFSETQ. The V gene lost 4 bases and the J gene lost 6 bases, with 20 bases spanning the gap. This CDR3 comprises 16 residues. TCR templates numbering 80,000 to 100,000 were assayed per sample. The assay was immunoSEQ multiplex PCR, and TCRdb's table has in-frame clones only and misses some. This repertoire shows approximately 94,000 clones, 93% found once; its top ten account for around 6.5%. The TCR originated in a human donor in good health. The chain uses TRBV5-1 and TRBJ2-1, with D possibly being TRBD1 (5 bases). The specimen was CD8+ T cells sorted from blood. The CDR3 loop is CASSPTPGLVINEQFF. The CDR3 DNA is TGCGCCAGCAGCCCCACCCCAGGGCTGGTGATCAATGAGCAGTTCTTC.